What follows are 20 T cell receptor beta chains derived from one specimen sequenced in a study of T cells after yellow fever vaccination. TCRdb recomputed calls from the 5' RACE reads with MiXCR, one row per CDR3 protein. This table has 450,000 to 600,000 distinct CDR3 sequences, about 13% appearing once. Here the sequenced sample was PBMCs, taken on the day of the yellow fever booster vaccination. These receptors were obtained from a man aged 25-45 years who received the YFV17D yellow fever vaccine.

This clonotype showed up just a few times. The chain uses TRBV29-1 and TRBJ2-7; D remains unclear. This CDR3 has 13 amino acids. Looked up from germline, CDR1 is SQVTM and CDR2 is ANQGSEA. The V end was cut by 4 bases, the J end by 0 bases, with 10 bases between. The DNA of the CDR3 is TGCAGCGTTGGAGATGAGACCTCCTACGAGCAGTACTTC. It is translated as CSVGDETSYEQYF.

The genes are TRBV4-3 and TRBJ2-1; a possible D gene is TRBD2 (7 bases). The CDR3 totals 15 residues. V lost 4 bases and J lost 2, with 12 bases in between. Looked up from germline, CDR1 is LGHNA and CDR2 is YSLEER. The chain's CDR3 is CASSRGRETYNEQFF. The CDR3 DNA reads TGCGCCAGCAGCCGGGGGCGGGAGACCTACAATGAGCAGTTCTTC.

This clonotype was seen a few times. The V and J genes are TRBV7-9 and TRBJ2-1; the D gene is possibly TRBD2 (5 bases). The germline V gene encodes CDR1 SEHNR and CDR2 FQNEAQ (reference sequence). This CDR3 comprises 15 residues. Trimming cost V 7 bases and J 4 bases, with 17 bases left between them. This CDR3 reads CASTPPRGSYNEQFF. The CDR3 bases are TGTGCCAGCACCCCCCCCCGAGGGAGTTACAATGAGCAGTTCTTC.

This clonotype was seen a handful of times. This chain links TRBV9 with TRBJ2-3; D is ambiguous. V was cut by 0 bases and J by 4 bases, with 9 bases left in between. This CDR3 has 14 amino acids. Germline-derived CDR1 and CDR2 are SGDLS and YYNGEE. The DNA for the CDR3 is TGTGCCAGCAGCGTAGGATCGGTGGCAGATACGCAGTATTTT. The encoded protein is CASSVGSVADTQYF. Full variable domain (outside the CDR3, taken from reference TRBV9 and TRBJ2-3): DSGVTQTPKHLITATGQRVTLRCSPRSGDLSVYWYQQSLDQGLQFLIQYYNGEERAKGNILERFSAQQFPDLHSELNLSSLELGDSALYFCASSVGSVADTQYFGPGTRLTVL.

This clonotype was seen a few times. This chain links TRBV29-1 with TRBJ2-7; perhaps TRBD2 as D (6 bases). The CDR3 is 12 amino acids. Trimming removed 6 bases at V and 7 bases at J, with 16 bases between. Germline V gene lookup returns CDR1 SQVTM and CDR2 ANQGSEA. CDR3 in DNA: TGCAGCGTCACCGGGAGCCCGGGGGAGCAGTACTTC. Translated: CSVTGSPGEQYF.

This clonotype was observed a few times. V is TRBV20-1 and J is TRBJ2-7; possible D gene TRBD1, 6 bases. The CDR3 has 14 amino acids. Trimming cost V 3 bases and J 4 bases, with 16 bases left between them. Per germline, CDR1 DFQATT and CDR2 SNEGSKA (reference sequence). CDR3 sequence reads: CSARGHRNLYEQYF. The CDR3, as DNA: TGCAGTGCTAGGGGACACCGAAACCTTTACGAGCAGTACTTC.

The gene calls are TRBV10-3 and TRBJ2-2; D gene unclear. V gave up 10 bases and J gave up 0 bases, with 6 bases separating them. CDR1 and CDR2 (germline): ENHRY, SYGVKD. The CDR3 loop spans 12 amino acids. CDR3 nucleotides: TGTGCCACCAGCGCGAACACCGGGGAGCTGTTTTTT. Protein product: CATSANTGELFF.

This clonotype turned up a few times. This chain connects TRBV18 to TRBJ1-1, with D tentatively TRBD1 (5 bases). CDR3 length: 15 amino acids. The V gene lost 5 bases and the J gene lost 0 bases, with 13 bases spanning the gap. Germline V lookup: CDR1 KGHSH, CDR2 LQKENI. This chain's CDR3 is CASSGSGPVNTEAFF. CDR3 nucleotide sequence: TGTGCCAGCTCAGGTTCAGGGCCGGTGAACACTGAAGCTTTCTTT. Variable domain in full (rest from reference TRBV18 and TRBJ1-1): NAGVMQNPRHLVRRRGQEARLRCSPMKGHSHVYWYRQLPEEGLKFMVYLQKENIIDESGMPKERFSAEFPKEGPSILRIQQVVRGDSAAYFCASSGSGPVNTEAFFGQGTRLTVV.

This chain connects TRBV3-1 to TRBJ1-2, with TRBD1 matching over 7 bases. Germline V gene data show CDR1 as LGHDT and CDR2 as YNNKEL (reference sequence). V lost 5 bases, J lost 5 bases, and 8 bases stayed unmatched. There are 14 residues in the CDR3. CDR3 loop: CASSGDSSVYGYTF. In DNA, the CDR3 is TGTGCCAGCAGCGGGGACAGCTCTGTTTATGGCTACACCTTC. The variable domain in full, with the rest retrieved from reference TRBV3-1 and TRBJ1-2, is DTAVSQTPKYLVTQMGNDKSIKCEQNLGHDTMYWYKQDSKKFLKIMFSYNNKELIINETVPNRFSPKSPDKAHLNLHINSLELGDSAVYFCASSGDSSVYGYTFGSGTRLTVV.

J is TRBJ1-2 and V is TRBV5-4; D may be TRBD1 (5 bases). Germline CDR1 and CDR2: SGHNT and YYREEE (reference sequence). This CDR3 is built from 13 residues. The germline V and J ends were trimmed by 3 bases and 6 bases, with 12 bases remaining between them. CDR3 amino acids: CASSSPGRDGYTF. CDR3 coding DNA: TGTGCCAGCAGCTCCCCCGGCAGGGATGGCTACACCTTC.

This clonotype has just a few counts. This rearrangement joins TRBV11-2 to TRBJ1-2; D is unclear. The CDR3 extends over 13 amino acids. The germline CDR1 and CDR2 sequences are SGHAT and FQNNGV. The V end was cut by 1 base, the J end by 5 bases, with 8 bases between. CDR3 nucleotides: TGTGCCAGCAGCTTAGCGGGCGATTATGGCTACACCTTC. It is translated as CASSLAGDYGYTF.

J is TRBJ2-7 and V is TRBV18; D is unresolved. The CDR3 extends over 13 amino acids. V lost 2 bases and J 5 bases, leaving 10 bases between the germline ends. The germline V gene encodes CDR1 KGHSH and CDR2 LQKENI. The CDR3 region is CASSPGVSDEQYF. The CDR3 DNA follows: TGTGCCAGCTCACCAGGGGTGAGCGACGAGCAGTACTTC.

The J gene is TRBJ2-2, the V gene TRBV5-5; unclear D gene. Per the germline V gene, CDR1 is SGHKS and CDR2 is YYEKEE (reference sequence). Deletions cut 2 bases from V and 7 bases from J, with 18 bases between. The CDR3 is 16 amino acids. The CDR3 loop reads CASSFWARGRNGELFF. The CDR3 DNA follows: TGTGCCAGCAGCTTTTGGGCCCGTGGTCGAAACGGGGAGCTGTTTTTT.

This clonotype was observed a few times. J is TRBJ1-5 and V is TRBV12-3 or TRBV12-4; D unclear. The CDR3 contains 16 residues. The V end lost 1 base, the J end lost 2 bases, and 12 bases lay between the germline ends. The CDR3 sequence: CASSLEEGMGNQPQHF. The CDR3 DNA sequence: TGTGCCAGCAGTTTAGAGGAAGGGATGGGCAATCAGCCCCAGCATTTT.

The rearrangement joins TRBV7-9 to TRBJ2-1; 10 positions match TRBD2. There are 16 residues in the CDR3. Germline lookup yields CDR1 SEHNR and CDR2 FQNEAQ (reference sequence). V trimming: 4 bases; J trimming: 5 bases; junction bases outside the gene matches: 8. CDR3 sequence reads: CASSSLTSGANNEQFF. In nucleotides, the CDR3 is TGTGCCAGCAGCTCCCTTACTAGCGGGGCGAACAATGAGCAGTTCTTC.

This clonotype appeared a few times. The J gene is TRBJ2-1, the V gene TRBV14, with 8 bases aligning to TRBD2. The CDR3 consists of 15 residues. Germline values: CDR1 SGHDN, CDR2 FVKESK. J gave up 4 bases and V 3 bases, and 5 bases lay outside the gene matches. For the CDR3, the DNA is TGTGCCAGCAGCCACGGGAGGGCCCGGTACAATGAGCAGTTCTTC. Translated: CASSHGRARYNEQFF.

A few counts support this clonotype. This sequence joins TRBV4-3 and TRBJ2-1, with 10 bases matching TRBD2. From germline, CDR1 is LGHNA and CDR2 YSLEER. Losses at the gene ends were 0 bases for V and 15 bases for J; bases not matched to a gene: 5. The CDR3 runs to 13 residues. CDR3 nucleotides: TGCGCCAGCAGCCAAGAACGGACTAGCGGCCGGTTCTTC. The encoded protein is CASSQERTSGRFF.

This chain connects TRBV27 to TRBJ2-6; D remains unclear. V was pared by 5 bases and J by 0 bases, with 8 bases between. CDR1 MNHEY and CDR2 SMNVEV come from the germline V gene (reference sequence). The CDR3 loop spans 15 amino acids. CDR3 sequence: CASSPRFSGANVLTF. CDR3 bases: TGTGCCAGCAGTCCACGGTTCTCTGGGGCCAACGTCCTGACTTTC.

This clonotype was observed a few times. V usage is TRBV5-4 and J usage is TRBJ2-7; TRBD2 matches 10 bases. Per the germline V gene, CDR1 is SGHNT and CDR2 is YYREEE (reference sequence). CDR3 size: 14 residues. The J segment lost 4 bases and the V segment lost 4 bases, leaving 5 bases of the junction unmatched. The CDR3 region is CASSPSGREYEQYF. CDR3 sequence (DNA): TGTGCCAGCAGCCCAAGCGGGAGGGAATACGAGCAGTACTTC.

In its sample, this clonotype was seen many times. This rearrangement joins TRBV7-9 to TRBJ2-3; D gene uncertain. This CDR3 is 13 amino acids long. Germline CDR1 reads SEHNR; CDR2 reads FQNEAQ (reference sequence). V was shortened by 5 bases and J by 2 bases, with 8 bases between the two germline ends. Written as DNA, the CDR3 is TGTGCCAGCAGCCCACCCCCCACAGATACGCAGTATTTT. Translating it yields CASSPPPTDTQYF.